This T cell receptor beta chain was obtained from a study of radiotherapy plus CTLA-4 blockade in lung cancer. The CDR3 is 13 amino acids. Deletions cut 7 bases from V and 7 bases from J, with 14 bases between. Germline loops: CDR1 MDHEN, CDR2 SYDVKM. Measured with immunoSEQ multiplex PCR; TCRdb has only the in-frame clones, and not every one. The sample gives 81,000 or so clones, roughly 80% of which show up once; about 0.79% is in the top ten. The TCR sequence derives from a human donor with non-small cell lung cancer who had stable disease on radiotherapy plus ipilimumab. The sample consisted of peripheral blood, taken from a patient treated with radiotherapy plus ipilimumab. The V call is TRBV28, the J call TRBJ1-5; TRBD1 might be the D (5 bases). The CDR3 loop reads CASTWGEEQPQHF. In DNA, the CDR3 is TGTGCCAGCACATGGGGGGAAGAGCAGCCCCAGCATTTT.